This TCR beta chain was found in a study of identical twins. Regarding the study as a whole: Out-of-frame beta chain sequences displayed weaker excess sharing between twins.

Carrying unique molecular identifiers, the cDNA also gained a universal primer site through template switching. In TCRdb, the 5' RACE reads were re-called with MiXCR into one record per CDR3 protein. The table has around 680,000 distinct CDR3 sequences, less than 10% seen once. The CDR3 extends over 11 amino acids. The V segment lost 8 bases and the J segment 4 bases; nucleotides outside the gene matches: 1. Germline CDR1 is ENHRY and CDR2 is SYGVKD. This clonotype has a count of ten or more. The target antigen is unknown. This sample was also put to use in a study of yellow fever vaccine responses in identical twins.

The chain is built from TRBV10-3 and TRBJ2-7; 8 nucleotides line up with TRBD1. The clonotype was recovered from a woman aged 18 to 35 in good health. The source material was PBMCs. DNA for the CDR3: TGTGCCATCCGACAGGGGTACGAGCAGTACTTC. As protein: CAIRQGYEQYF.